This TCR beta chain was profiled in a study of T cell repertoires in cytomegalovirus infection. About the research overall: Selected CMV epitopes included recently identified HLA-C-restricted ones as well as well-studied HLA-B-restricted ones. CMV infection together with matching HLA type was indicated by public TCR beta signatures. Whole-study results and caveats: HLA-C-restricted CMV clonotypes gave the most frequent clonotype in two of eight donors. Public TCR beta family frequency separated CMV-and-HLA carriers, including in an independent cohort.

There are 16 residues in the CDR3. The germline CDR1 and CDR2 sequences are MNHEY and SVGAGI. Unmatched junction bases numbered 8, after V lost 0 bases and J lost 3 bases. As to this clonotype: No antigen is known for it. A clone one base away is much larger, so this may be a read error. The CDR3 carries no conserved terminal phenylalanine or tryptophan, so it likely arises from a read error.

In TCRdb, the reads were re-called with MiXCR into one record per CDR3 protein. The sample has 900,000 to 950,000 distinct CDR3 sequences, under 40% seen once; the top ten hold roughly an eighth. The sample consisted of cultured CD8+ T cells from PBMCs, taken from culture after CMV antigen stimulation. J is TRBJ2-7 and V is TRBV6-5, with 7 bases identical to TRBD2. The receptor comes from a human donor in good health (CMV status not recorded). Some clones in this sample may be carry-over from other donors' samples. DNA of the CDR3: TGTGCCAGCAGTTACTCGGGGGAGGGGCGAGACTACGAGCAGTACTAC. Its protein product is CASSYSGEGRDYEQYY.